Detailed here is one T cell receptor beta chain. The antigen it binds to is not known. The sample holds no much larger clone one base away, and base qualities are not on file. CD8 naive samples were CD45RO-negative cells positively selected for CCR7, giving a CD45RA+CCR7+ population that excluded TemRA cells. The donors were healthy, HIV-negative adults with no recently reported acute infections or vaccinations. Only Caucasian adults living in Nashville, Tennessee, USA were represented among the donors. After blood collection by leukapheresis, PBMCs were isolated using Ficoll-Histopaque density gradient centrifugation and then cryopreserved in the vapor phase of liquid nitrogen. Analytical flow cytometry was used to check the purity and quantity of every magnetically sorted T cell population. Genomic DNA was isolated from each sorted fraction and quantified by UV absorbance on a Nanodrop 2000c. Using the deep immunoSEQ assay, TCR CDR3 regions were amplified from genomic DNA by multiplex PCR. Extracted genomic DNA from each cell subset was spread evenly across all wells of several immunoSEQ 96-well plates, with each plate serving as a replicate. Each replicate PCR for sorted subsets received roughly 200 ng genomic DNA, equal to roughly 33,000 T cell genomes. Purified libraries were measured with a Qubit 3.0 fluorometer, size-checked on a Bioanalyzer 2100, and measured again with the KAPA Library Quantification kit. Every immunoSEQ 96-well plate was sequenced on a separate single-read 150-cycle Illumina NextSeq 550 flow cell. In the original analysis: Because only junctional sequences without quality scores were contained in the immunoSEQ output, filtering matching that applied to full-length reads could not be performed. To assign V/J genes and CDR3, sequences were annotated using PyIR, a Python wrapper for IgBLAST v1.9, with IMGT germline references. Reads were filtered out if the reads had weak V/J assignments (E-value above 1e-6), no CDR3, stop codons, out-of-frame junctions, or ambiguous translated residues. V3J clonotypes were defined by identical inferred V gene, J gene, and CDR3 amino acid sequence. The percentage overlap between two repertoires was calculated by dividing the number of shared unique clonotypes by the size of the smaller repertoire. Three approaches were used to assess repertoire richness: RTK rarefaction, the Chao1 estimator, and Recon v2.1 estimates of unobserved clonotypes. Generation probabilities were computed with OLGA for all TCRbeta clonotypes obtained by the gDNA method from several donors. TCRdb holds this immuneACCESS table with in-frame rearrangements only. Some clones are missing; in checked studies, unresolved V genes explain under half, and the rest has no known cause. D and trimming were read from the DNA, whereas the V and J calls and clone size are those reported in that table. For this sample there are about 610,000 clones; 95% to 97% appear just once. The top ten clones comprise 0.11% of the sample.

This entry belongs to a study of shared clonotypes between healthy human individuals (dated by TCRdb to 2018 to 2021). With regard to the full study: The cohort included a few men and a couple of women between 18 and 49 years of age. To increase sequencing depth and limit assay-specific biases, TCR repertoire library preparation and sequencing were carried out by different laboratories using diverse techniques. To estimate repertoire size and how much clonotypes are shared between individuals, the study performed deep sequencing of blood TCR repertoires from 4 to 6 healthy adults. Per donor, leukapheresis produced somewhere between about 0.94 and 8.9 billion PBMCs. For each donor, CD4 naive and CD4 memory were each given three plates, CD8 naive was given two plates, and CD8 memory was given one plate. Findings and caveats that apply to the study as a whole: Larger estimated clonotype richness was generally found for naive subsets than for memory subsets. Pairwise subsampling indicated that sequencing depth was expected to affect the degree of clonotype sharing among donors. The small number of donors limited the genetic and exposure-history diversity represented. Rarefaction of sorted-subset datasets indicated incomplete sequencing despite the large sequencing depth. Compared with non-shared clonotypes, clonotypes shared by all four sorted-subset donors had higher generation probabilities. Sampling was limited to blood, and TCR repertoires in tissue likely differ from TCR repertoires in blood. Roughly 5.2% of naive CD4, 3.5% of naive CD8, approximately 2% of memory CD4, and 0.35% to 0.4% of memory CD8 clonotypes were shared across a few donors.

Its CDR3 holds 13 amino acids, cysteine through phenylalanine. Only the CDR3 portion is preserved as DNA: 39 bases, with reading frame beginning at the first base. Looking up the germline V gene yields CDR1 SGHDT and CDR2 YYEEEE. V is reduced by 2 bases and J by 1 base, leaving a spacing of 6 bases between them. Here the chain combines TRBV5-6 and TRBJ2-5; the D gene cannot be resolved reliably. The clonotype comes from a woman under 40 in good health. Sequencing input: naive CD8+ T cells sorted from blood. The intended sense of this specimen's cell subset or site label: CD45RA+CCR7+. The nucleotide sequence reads TGTGCCAGCAGCTTTCATGGCCAAGAGACCCAGTACTTC. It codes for CASSFHGQETQYF. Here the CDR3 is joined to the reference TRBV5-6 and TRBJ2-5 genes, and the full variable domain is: DAGVTQSPTHLIKTRGQQVTLRCSPKSGHDTVSWYQQALGQGPQFIFQYYEEEERQRGNFPDRFSGHQFPNYSSELNVNALLLGDSALYLCASSFHGQETQYFGPGTRLLVL.